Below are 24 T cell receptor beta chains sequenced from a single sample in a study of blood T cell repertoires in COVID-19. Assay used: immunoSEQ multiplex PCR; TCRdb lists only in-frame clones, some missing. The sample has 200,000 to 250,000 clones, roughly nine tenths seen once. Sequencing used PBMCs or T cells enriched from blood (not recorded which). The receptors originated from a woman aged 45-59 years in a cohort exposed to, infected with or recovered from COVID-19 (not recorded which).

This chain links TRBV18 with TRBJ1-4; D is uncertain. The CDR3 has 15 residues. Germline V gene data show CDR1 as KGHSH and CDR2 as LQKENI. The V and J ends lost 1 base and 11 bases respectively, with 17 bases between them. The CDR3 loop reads CASSPQGGRTEKLFF. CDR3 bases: TGTGCCAGCTCACCACAGGGCGGACGGACTGAGAAACTGTTTTTT.

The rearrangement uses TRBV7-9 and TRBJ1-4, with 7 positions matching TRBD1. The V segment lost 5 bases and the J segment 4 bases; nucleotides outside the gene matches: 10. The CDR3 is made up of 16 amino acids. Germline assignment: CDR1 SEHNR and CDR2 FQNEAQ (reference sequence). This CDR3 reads CASSRARGEINEKLFF. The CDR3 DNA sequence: TGTGCCAGCAGCAGGGCCAGGGGGGAAATTAATGAAAAACTGTTTTTT.

In DNA, the CDR3 is TGCGCCAGCAGCATGGGACTAGCGGTCCTGAACACCGGGGAGCTGTTTTTT. It translates to CASSMGLAVLNTGELFF. The gene calls are TRBV5-1 and TRBJ2-2, with 11 positions matching TRBD2. The CDR3 sequence is 17 residues long. Germline lookup yields CDR1 SGHRS and CDR2 YFSETQ. Losses at the gene ends were 4 bases for V and 1 base for J; bases not matched to a gene: 6.

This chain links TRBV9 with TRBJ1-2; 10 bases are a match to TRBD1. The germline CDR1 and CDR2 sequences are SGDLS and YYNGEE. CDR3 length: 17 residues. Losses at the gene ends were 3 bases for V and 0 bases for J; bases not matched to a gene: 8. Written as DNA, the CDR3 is TGTGCCAGCAGCGCGACCTTAGGACAGGGGGCTAACTATGGCTACACCTTC. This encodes CASSATLGQGANYGYTF. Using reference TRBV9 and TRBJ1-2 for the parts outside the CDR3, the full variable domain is DSGVTQTPKHLITATGQRVTLRCSPRSGDLSVYWYQQSLDQGLQFLIQYYNGEERAKGNILERFSAQQFPDLHSELNLSSLELGDSALYFCASSATLGQGANYGYTFGSGTRLTVV.

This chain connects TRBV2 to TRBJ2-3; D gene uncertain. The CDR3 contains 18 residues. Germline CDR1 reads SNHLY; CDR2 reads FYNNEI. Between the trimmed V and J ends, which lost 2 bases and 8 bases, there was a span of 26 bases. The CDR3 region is CASSERSRTEIFVGTQYF. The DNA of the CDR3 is TGTGCCAGCAGTGAAAGGTCGCGAACAGAGATCTTCGTTGGTACGCAGTATTTT.

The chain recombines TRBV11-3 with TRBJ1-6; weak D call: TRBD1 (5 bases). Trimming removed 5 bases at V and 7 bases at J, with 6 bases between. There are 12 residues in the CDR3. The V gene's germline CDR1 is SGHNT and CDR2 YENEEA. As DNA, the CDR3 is TGTGCCAGCAGCCACAGGAATTCACCCCTCCACTTT. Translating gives CASSHRNSPLHF.

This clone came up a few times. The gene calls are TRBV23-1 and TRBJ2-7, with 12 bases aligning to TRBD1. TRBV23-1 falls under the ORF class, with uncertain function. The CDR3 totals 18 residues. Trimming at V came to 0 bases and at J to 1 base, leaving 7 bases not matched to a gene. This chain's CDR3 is CASSQSGRGQGASYEQYF. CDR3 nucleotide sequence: TGCGCCAGCAGTCAATCGGGACGGGGACAGGGGGCTTCCTACGAGCAGTACTTC.

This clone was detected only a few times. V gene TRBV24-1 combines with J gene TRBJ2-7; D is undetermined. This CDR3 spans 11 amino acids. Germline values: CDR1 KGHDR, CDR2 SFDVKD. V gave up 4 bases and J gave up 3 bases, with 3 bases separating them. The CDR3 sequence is CATSDGYEQYF. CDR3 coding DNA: TGTGCCACCAGTGACGGCTACGAGCAGTACTTC.

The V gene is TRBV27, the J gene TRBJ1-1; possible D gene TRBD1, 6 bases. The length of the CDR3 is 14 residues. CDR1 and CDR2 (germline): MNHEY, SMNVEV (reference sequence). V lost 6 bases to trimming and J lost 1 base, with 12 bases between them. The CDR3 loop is CASRQGWGNTEAFF. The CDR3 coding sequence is TGTGCCAGCAGACAGGGATGGGGGAACACTGAAGCTTTCTTT.

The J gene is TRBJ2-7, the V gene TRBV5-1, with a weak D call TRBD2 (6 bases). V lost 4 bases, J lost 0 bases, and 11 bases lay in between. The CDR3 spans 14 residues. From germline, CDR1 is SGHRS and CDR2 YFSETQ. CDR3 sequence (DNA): TGCGCCAGCAGCCCCACCGGGGGCTCCTACGAGCAGTACTTC. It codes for CASSPTGGSYEQYF.

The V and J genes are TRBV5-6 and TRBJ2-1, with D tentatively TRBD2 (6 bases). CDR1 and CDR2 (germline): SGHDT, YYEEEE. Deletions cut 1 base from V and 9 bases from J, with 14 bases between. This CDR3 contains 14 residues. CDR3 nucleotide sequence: TGTGCCAGCAGCTTGTCGCCTAGCGAAGTTGAGCAGTTCTTC. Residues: CASSLSPSEVEQFF.

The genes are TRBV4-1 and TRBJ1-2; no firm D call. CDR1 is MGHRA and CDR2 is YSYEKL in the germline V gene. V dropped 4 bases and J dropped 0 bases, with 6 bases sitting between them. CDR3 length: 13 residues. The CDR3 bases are TGCGCCAGCAGCCGCGAGCCTAACTATGGCTACACCTTC. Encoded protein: CASSREPNYGYTF.

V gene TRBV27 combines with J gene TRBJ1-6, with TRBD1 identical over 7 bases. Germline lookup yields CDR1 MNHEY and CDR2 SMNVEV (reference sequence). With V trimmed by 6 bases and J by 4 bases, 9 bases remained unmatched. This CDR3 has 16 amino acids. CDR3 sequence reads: CASSPLGTDYNSPLHF. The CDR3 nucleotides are TGTGCCAGCAGCCCCCTCGGGACAGATTATAATTCACCCCTCCACTTT.

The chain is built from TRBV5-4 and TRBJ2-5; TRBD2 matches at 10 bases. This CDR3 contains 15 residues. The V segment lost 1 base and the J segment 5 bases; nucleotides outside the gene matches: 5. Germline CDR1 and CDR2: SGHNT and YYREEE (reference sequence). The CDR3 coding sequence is TGTGCCAGCAGCTTGTCTAGCGGGGGATCGGAGACCCAGTACTTC. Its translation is CASSLSSGGSETQYF.

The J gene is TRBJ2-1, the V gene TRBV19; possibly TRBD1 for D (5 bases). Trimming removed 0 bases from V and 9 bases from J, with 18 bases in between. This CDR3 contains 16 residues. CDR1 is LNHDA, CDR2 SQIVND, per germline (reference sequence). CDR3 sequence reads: CASSIERGAGFGEQFF. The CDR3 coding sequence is TGTGCCAGTAGTATAGAAAGAGGAGCAGGGTTTGGTGAGCAGTTCTTC.

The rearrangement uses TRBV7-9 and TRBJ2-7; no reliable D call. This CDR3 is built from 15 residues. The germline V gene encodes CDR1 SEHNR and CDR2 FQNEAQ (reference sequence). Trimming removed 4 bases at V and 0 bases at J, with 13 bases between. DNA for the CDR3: TGTGCCAGCAGCTCCTTTTCGAGGAGCTCCTACGAGCAGTACTTC. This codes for CASSSFSRSSYEQYF. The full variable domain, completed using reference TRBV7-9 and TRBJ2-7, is DTGVSQNPRHKITKRGQNVTFRCDPISEHNRLYWYRQTLGQGPEFLTYFQNEAQLEKSRLLSDRFSAERPKGSFSTLEIQRTEQGDSAMYLCASSSFSRSSYEQYFGPGTRLTVT.

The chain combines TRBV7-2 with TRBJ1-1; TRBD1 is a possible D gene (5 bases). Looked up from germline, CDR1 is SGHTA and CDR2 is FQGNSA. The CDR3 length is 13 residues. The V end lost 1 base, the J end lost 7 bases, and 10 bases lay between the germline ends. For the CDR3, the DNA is TGTGCCAGCAGCTTAGTAGGGGAAAATGAAGCTTTCTTT. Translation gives CASSLVGENEAFF.

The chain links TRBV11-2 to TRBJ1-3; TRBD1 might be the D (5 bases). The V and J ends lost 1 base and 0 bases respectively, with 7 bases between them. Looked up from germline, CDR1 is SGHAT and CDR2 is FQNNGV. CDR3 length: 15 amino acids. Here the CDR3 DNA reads TGTGCCAGCAGCTTAGTAACAGGCTCTGGAAACACCATATATTTT. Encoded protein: CASSLVTGSGNTIYF. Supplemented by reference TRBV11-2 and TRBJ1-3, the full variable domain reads EAGVAQSPRYKIIEKRQSVAFWCNPISGHATLYWYQQILGQGPKLLIQFQNNGVVDDSQLPKDRFSAERLKGVDSTLKIQPAKLEDSAVYLCASSLVTGSGNTIYFGEGSWLTVV.

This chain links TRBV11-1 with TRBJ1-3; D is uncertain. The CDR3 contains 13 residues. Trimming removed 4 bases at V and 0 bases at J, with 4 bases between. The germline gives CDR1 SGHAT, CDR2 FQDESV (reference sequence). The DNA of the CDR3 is TGTGCCAGCAGCTCCTCCTCTGGAAACACCATATATTTT. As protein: CASSSSSGNTIYF.

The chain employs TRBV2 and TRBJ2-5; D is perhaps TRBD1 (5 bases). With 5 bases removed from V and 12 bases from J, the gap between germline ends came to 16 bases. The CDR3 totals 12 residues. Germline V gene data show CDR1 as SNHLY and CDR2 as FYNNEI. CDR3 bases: TGTGCCAGCAGTCGCGACAGCTTAGTGAAGTACTTC. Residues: CASSRDSLVKYF.

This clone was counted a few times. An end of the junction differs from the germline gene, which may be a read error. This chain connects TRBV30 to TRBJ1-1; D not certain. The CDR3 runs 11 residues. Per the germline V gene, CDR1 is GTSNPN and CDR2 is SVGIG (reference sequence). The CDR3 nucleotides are TGTGCCTGGAGTAACCCGGGATCCCTCAGCTTT. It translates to CAWSNPGSLSF.

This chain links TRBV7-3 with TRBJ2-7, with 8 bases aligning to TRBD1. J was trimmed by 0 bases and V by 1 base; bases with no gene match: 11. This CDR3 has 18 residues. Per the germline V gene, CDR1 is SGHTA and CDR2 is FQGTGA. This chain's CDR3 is CASSLRGLETGASYEQYF. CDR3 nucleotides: TGTGCCAGCAGCTTAAGGGGTCTTGAGACAGGGGCCTCCTACGAGCAGTACTTC.

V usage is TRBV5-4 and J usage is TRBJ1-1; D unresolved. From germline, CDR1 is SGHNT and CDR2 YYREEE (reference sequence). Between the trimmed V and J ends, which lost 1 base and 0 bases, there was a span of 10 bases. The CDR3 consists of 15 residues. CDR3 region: CASSLSRHLNTEAFF. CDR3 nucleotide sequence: TGTGCCAGCAGCTTGTCTCGACACTTGAACACTGAAGCTTTCTTT.

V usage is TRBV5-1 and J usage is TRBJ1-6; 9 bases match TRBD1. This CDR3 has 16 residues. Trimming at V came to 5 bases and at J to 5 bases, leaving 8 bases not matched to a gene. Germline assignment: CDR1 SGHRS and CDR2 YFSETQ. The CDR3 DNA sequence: TGCGCCAGCAGTGAGGGACAGGGAAACAATAATTCACCCCTCCACTTT. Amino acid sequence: CASSEGQGNNNSPLHF.